This T cell receptor beta chain is drawn from a study of cytomegalovirus exposure and HLA in healthy donors. Germline-derived CDR1 and CDR2 are SNHLY and FYNNEI. V dropped 10 bases and J dropped 3; count of bases not matched to a gene: 7. This CDR3 has 14 amino acids. PCR employed 60 Vbeta and 13 Jbeta primers. Some clones are missing from TCRdb's copy, which holds only in-frame ones; the method was immunoSEQ multiplex PCR. The data contain some 270,000 clones, 80% of them singletons. This clone was observed a few times. As yet, its antigen is unknown. Study conclusions and caveats: Later analysis placed DRB1 highest and HLA-C lowest in TCR association rates, which differed by HLA locus. CMV serostatus was the only immune exposure information that was available.

This TCR was sampled from a girl aged 2 to 9 in good health and CMV-seronegative. This chain joins TRBV2 and TRBJ2-7; 12 bases are shared with TRBD2. The material sequenced was PBMCs. The CDR3 coding sequence is TGTGCCACCATACTAGCGGGAGGTGACTACGAGCAGTACTTC. As protein: CATILAGGDYEQYF.